The 22 T cell receptor beta chains below were found in one sample sequenced in a study of cytomegalovirus exposure and HLA in healthy donors. Profiling relied on immunoSEQ multiplex PCR, and the TCRdb table lists in-frame clones only, not all of them. The sample has fewer than 140,000 clones, 88% seen once. Sequencing used PBMCs. All receptors derive from a young woman in good health and CMV-seropositive.

This chain uses TRBV28 with TRBJ2-2; D gene uncertain. There are 13 residues in the CDR3. CDR1 MDHEN and CDR2 SYDVKM come from the germline V gene. The V and J ends lost 7 bases and 1 base respectively, with 7 bases between them. CDR3 sequence (DNA): TGTGCCAGCAATAACGGGAACACCGGGGAGCTGTTTTTT. Encoded protein: CASNNGNTGELFF.

The chain has TRBV7-2 and TRBJ1-2; D unclear. The germline gives CDR1 SGHTA, CDR2 FQGNSA. This CDR3 region has 15 residues. Trimming removed 1 base at V and 2 bases at J, with 11 bases between. The chain's CDR3 is CASSLGWEGNYGYTF. The DNA of the CDR3 is TGTGCCAGCAGCTTAGGTTGGGAGGGCAACTATGGCTACACCTTC.

This rearrangement joins TRBV19 to TRBJ1-6, with a possible D match to TRBD1 (6 bases). Trimming removed 3 bases at V and 7 bases at J, with 13 bases between. In germline, CDR1 is LNHDA, CDR2 SQIVND (reference sequence). The CDR3 has 15 amino acids. CDR3 coding DNA: TGTGCCAGTAGTATCAGTCAGGGGCGGAATTCACCCCTCCACTTT. Its translation is CASSISQGRNSPLHF.

This clone was counted once. The chain combines TRBV27 with TRBJ2-7; D possibly corresponds to TRBD2 (5 bases). The V end lost 7 bases, the J end lost 0 bases, and 13 bases lay between the germline ends. The germline gives CDR1 MNHEY, CDR2 SMNVEV (reference sequence). The CDR3 extends over 14 amino acids. CDR3 protein: CASKAEQRSYEQYF. The CDR3 bases are TGTGCCAGCAAAGCGGAACAGCGCTCCTACGAGCAGTACTTC.

The V call is TRBV29-1, the J call TRBJ1-3, with D maybe TRBD1 (5 bases). The ends were cut back, 2 bases at V and 3 bases at J, with 11 bases in the middle. This CDR3 has 14 amino acids. The V gene's germline CDR1 is SQVTM and CDR2 ANQGSEA. CDR3 amino acids: CSVETHGGGNTIYF. The CDR3 DNA follows: TGCAGCGTTGAAACCCACGGGGGTGGAAACACCATATATTTT. The complete variable domain, with remaining parts taken from reference TRBV29-1 and TRBJ1-3, reads SAVISQKPSRDICQRGTSLTIQCQVDSQVTMMFWYRQQPGQSLTLIATANQGSEATYESGFVIDKFPISRPNLTFSTLTVSNMSPEDSSIYLCSVETHGGGNTIYFGEGSWLTVV.

On this clone: At the DNA level, this CDR3 is encoded by other sequences in the same sample as well. The genes are TRBV27 and TRBJ2-3, with 11 nucleotides matching TRBD2. From germline, CDR1 is MNHEY and CDR2 SMNVEV (reference sequence). The CDR3 sequence is 17 residues long. The J segment lost 0 bases and the V segment lost 6 bases, leaving 8 bases of the junction unmatched. CDR3 nucleotides: TGTGCCAGCAGCCCCCCGACTAGCGGGACTAGCACAGATACGCAGTATTTT. Its translation is CASSPPTSGTSTDTQYF.

This rearrangement joins TRBV4-1 to TRBJ1-1; TRBD1 might be the D (6 bases). The CDR3 has 16 amino acids. V gave up 4 bases and J gave up 1 base, with 16 bases separating them. Germline V gene data show CDR1 as MGHRA and CDR2 as YSYEKL. The DNA of the CDR3 is TGCGCCAGCAGCCCGTCCCGGGACATGAAGAACACTGAAGCTTTCTTT. It specifies CASSPSRDMKNTEAFF.

The chain has TRBV5-4 and TRBJ1-2; maybe TRBD1 (5 bases). Trimming left V 0 bases short and J 4 bases short, with 13 bases between. The CDR3 has 15 residues. CDR1 and CDR2 (germline): SGHNT, YYREEE (reference sequence). In DNA form, the CDR3 reads TGTGCCAGCAGCTTGGGGCAGGGAACGGTCTATGGCTACACCTTC. This sequence encodes CASSLGQGTVYGYTF. The full variable domain, in which reference TRBV5-4 and TRBJ1-2 provide the parts outside the CDR3, is ETGVTQSPTHLIKTRGQQVTLRCSSQSGHNTVSWYQQALGQGPQFIFQYYREEENGRGNFPPRFSGLQFPNYSSELNVNALELDDSALYLCASSLGQGTVYGYTFGSGTRLTVV.

This clone is a singleton in its sample. V gene TRBV19 combines with J gene TRBJ2-7, with TRBD1 identical over 10 bases. V lost 4 bases, J lost 8 bases, and 8 bases stayed unmatched. The CDR3 totals 14 residues. Germline V gives CDR1 LNHDA, CDR2 SQIVND (reference sequence). CDR3 protein: CASSRQGAVLQQYF. The CDR3 DNA reads as TGTGCCAGTAGTAGACAGGGGGCCGTACTGCAGCAGTACTTC.

V gene TRBV10-1 combines with J gene TRBJ2-2; TRBD2 matches 10 bases. Germline V gives CDR1 WNHNN, CDR2 SYGVQD (reference sequence). This CDR3 comprises 14 residues. Losses at the gene ends were 5 bases for V and 6 bases for J; bases not matched to a gene: 3. Here the CDR3 DNA reads TGCGCCAGCAGTCGGACTAGCGGTGCCGGGGAGCTGTTTTTT. Amino acid sequence: CASSRTSGAGELFF.

This clone was detected once. The chain joins TRBV5-1 to TRBJ2-2; 14 bases map to TRBD2. CDR1 is SGHRS and CDR2 is YFSETQ in the germline V gene. V trimming: 4 bases; J trimming: 6 bases; junction bases outside the gene matches: 5. The CDR3 consists of 16 residues. CDR3 residues: CASSPRLAGGSGELFF. The CDR3 nucleotides are TGCGCCAGCAGCCCAAGACTAGCGGGGGGGTCCGGGGAGCTGTTTTTT. Together with reference TRBV5-1 and TRBJ2-2, the CDR3 gives the full variable domain: KAGVTQTPRYLIKTRGQQVTLSCSPISGHRSVSWYQQTPGQGLQFLFEYFSETQRNKGNFPGRFSGRQFSNSRSEMNVSTLELGDSALYLCASSPRLAGGSGELFFGEGSRLTVL.

CDR3 region: CASSLGPAGQPQHF. In DNA, the CDR3 is TGTGCCAGCAGCTTAGGGCCGGCCGGGCAGCCCCAGCATTTT. The chain is built from TRBV13 and TRBJ1-5; D is ambiguous. Looked up from germline, CDR1 is PRHDT and CDR2 is FYEKMQ (reference sequence). This CDR3 comprises 14 residues. The V end lost 0 bases, the J end lost 7 bases, and 10 bases lay between the germline ends.

Concerning this clone itself: The identical CDR3 is also encoded by other nucleotide sequences in the sample. The chain recombines TRBV2 with TRBJ2-3; 11 bases map to TRBD2. The CDR3 spans 15 residues. The germline gives CDR1 SNHLY, CDR2 FYNNEI. V gave up 5 bases and J gave up 3 bases; unmatched junction bases: 4. The CDR3 sequence: CASSLLAGGTDTQYF. The DNA of the CDR3 is TGTGCCAGCAGTTTGCTAGCGGGGGGAACAGATACGCAGTATTTT.

This chain connects TRBV28 to TRBJ2-1; 8 bases fit TRBD1. Trimming at V came to 4 bases and at J to 8 bases, leaving 7 bases not matched to a gene. The CDR3 is 14 amino acids. Germline CDR1 is MDHEN and CDR2 is SYDVKM. CDR3 nucleotides: TGTGCCAGCAGTTCGTTAGACAGGGGCTATGAGCAGTTCTTC. It translates to CASSSLDRGYEQFF.

This clone has a single count. V gene TRBV29-1 combines with J gene TRBJ2-5; no definite D call. The end of the DNA is better explained by TRBJ2-7, so the J call may be wrong. CDR3 length equals 13 residues. Per the germline V gene, CDR1 is SQVTM and CDR2 is ANQGSEA. Written as DNA, the CDR3 is TGCAGCGCAAAGGAGAATACCAATTACGAGCAGTACTTC. This gives the protein CSAKENTNYEQYF.

The rearrangement links TRBV6-4 to TRBJ2-3, with 12 bases that match TRBD1. Germline V gene lookup returns CDR1 MRHNA and CDR2 SNTAGT. CDR3 length: 14 amino acids. The V and J ends lost 8 bases and 4 bases, in that order; junction bases with no gene match: 4. CDR3 in amino acids: CASAGTGGADTQYF. The CDR3 bases are TGTGCCAGCGCCGGGACAGGGGGCGCAGATACGCAGTATTTT.

V gene TRBV27 combines with J gene TRBJ1-3; 7 bases agree with TRBD1. The CDR3 consists of 19 residues. With V trimmed by 0 bases and J by 0 bases, 11 bases remained unmatched. In germline, CDR1 is MNHEY, CDR2 SMNVEV (reference sequence). Here the CDR3 reads CASSLSGVSPGGSGNTIYF. The CDR3 DNA reads as TGTGCCAGCAGTTTATCGGGGGTGTCTCCAGGGGGCTCTGGAAACACCATATATTTT.

V and J are TRBV7-9 and TRBJ1-2, with D possibly matching TRBD1 (5 bases). The CDR3 is 13 residues long. V was trimmed by 6 bases and J by 7 bases, leaving 15 bases between them. CDR1 and CDR2 from the germline V gene are SEHNR and FQNEAQ (reference sequence). The CDR3 DNA reads TGTGCCAGCAGGCCTATTCAGGGATTTGGCTACACCTTC. Its protein is CASRPIQGFGYTF.

The chain carries TRBV5-6 and TRBJ1-5, with D possibly TRBD1 on 5 matching bases. V shed 3 bases and J shed 2 bases, with 15 bases lying between them. The CDR3 length is 16 residues. Germline assignment: CDR1 SGHDT and CDR2 YYEEEE. The CDR3: CASSSSTVGGNQPQHF. DNA for the CDR3: TGTGCCAGCAGCTCCTCGACTGTAGGGGGCAATCAGCCCCAGCATTTT.

The chain has TRBV10-2 and TRBJ1-5; D call uncertain. Germline V CDR1 and CDR2: WSHSY, SAAADI. Trimming took 6 bases from V and 2 from J, leaving 11 bases between them. The CDR3 extends over 14 amino acids. The CDR3 loop is CASRLGSGNQPQHF. In nucleotides, the CDR3 is TGCGCCAGCAGACTTGGGAGCGGCAATCAGCCCCAGCATTTT.

V gene TRBV7-2 combines with J gene TRBJ2-5, with 7 bases matching TRBD1. Germline trimming cut 3 bases from V and 5 bases from J; bases unmatched to any gene: 9. The CDR3 contains 15 residues. The germline CDR1 and CDR2 sequences are SGHTA and FQGNSA. CDR3 amino acids: CASSFLGGVLETQYF. CDR3 DNA: TGTGCCAGCAGCTTTTTAGGGGGCGTCTTGGAGACCCAGTACTTC.

The chain is built from TRBV5-1 and TRBJ2-1, with 10 bases lining up with TRBD1. Germline V lookup: CDR1 SGHRS, CDR2 YFSETQ. The CDR3 is made up of 15 amino acids. With V trimmed by 6 bases and J by 4 bases, 7 bases remained unmatched. Here the CDR3 DNA reads TGCGCCAGCAAGACGGACAGGGGGTATTACAATGAGCAGTTCTTC. It specifies CASKTDRGYYNEQFF. The entire variable domain, with the rest obtained from reference TRBV5-1 and TRBJ2-1, is as follows: KAGVTQTPRYLIKTRGQQVTLSCSPISGHRSVSWYQQTPGQGLQFLFEYFSETQRNKGNFPGRFSGRQFSNSRSEMNVSTLELGDSALYLCASKTDRGYYNEQFFGPGTRLTVL.